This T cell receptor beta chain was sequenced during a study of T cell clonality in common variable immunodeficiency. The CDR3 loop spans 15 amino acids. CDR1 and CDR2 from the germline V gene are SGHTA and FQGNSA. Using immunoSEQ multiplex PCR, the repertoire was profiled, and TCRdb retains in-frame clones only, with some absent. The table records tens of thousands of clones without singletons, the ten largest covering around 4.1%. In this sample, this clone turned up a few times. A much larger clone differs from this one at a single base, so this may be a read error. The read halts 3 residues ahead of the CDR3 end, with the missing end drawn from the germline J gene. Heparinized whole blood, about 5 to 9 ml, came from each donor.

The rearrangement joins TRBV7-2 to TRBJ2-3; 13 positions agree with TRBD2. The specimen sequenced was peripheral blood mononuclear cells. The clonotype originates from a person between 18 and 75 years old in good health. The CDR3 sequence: CASSFGLAGAETQYF. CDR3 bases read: TGTGCCAGCAGCTTCGGACTAGCGGGAGCAGAGACG.